This TCR beta chain was found in a study of T cell responses to AZD1222 COVID-19 vaccine. Study-level results: At baseline, just five or six AZD1222 recipients tested seropositive.

Assay used: immunoSEQ multiplex PCR; TCRdb lists only in-frame clones, some missing. Here the sample spans 100,000 to 150,000 clones, 75% to 90% being singletons. The CDR3 length is 13 residues. Germline trimming cut 4 bases from V and 5 bases from J; bases unmatched to any gene: 2. Germline assignment: CDR1 MNHEY and CDR2 SVGAGI. This clone has just one count. Its antigen remains unidentified. The sequence was obtained from an adult who received the AZD1222 COVID-19 vaccine. The rearrangement links TRBV6-5 to TRBJ1-5; 7 bases map to TRBD1. The sample consisted of peripheral blood, taken 28 days after the second AZD1222 dose. The CDR3 DNA reads as TGTGCCAGCAGTTCCACAGGGGATCAGCCCCAGCATTTT. This translates into CASSSTGDQPQHF.